The rows below give T cell receptor beta chains drawn from one sample of a study of shared clonotypes between healthy human individuals. Assay used: immunoSEQ multiplex PCR; TCRdb lists only in-frame clones, some missing. Altogether about 820,000 clones are present, more than 85% being singletons, with the ten largest covering around 24%. The sample taken for sequencing was naive CD8+ T cells sorted from blood. These receptors were taken from a man aged 25-45 years in good health. The CDR3 runs from the conserved cysteine through the conserved F or W. The D gene is left open where the match is weak. A clone size is listed for some rows: how often the clone was seen (once, few, many), or a class if it is expanded.

TRBV7-6	.	TRBD1	TRBJ2-2	TGTGCCAGCAGCTTGGGACAGGGCGGGGAGCTGTTTTTT	CASSLGQGGELFF
TRBV19	.	TRBD2	TRBJ2-5	TGTGCCAGTAGTAAGGGACTAGCGGGAGTTTTGGAGACCCAGTACTTC	CASSKGLAGVLETQYF
TRBV7-2	.	TRBD2	TRBJ2-3	TGTGCCAGCAGCTCCTTAGCGGGAGGACGCACAGATACGCAGTATTTT	CASSSLAGGRTDTQYF
TRBV7-9	.	.	TRBJ2-5	TGTGCCAGCAGCTTAGGGTCTATAGAGACCCAGTACTTC	CASSLGSIETQYF
TRBV19	.	.	TRBJ2-7	TGTGCCAGTAGTGGACAGAACTACGAGCAGTACTTC	CASSGQNYEQYF
TRBV6-1	once	.	TRBJ2-1	TGTGCCAGCAGGAACAGGGTATCCTACAATGAGCAGTTCTTC	CASRNRVSYNEQFF
TRBV14	.	.	TRBJ1-1	TGTGCCAGCAGCCACCTACCAACCGGGAGGAACACTGAAGCTTTCTTT	CASSHLPTGRNTEAFF
TRBV19	.	.	TRBJ2-3	TGTGCCAGTAGTATCGCCGGCGCTAGCACAGATACGCAGTATTTT	CASSIAGASTDTQYF
TRBV28	.	.	TRBJ2-2	TGTGCCAGCAGGGGACGCCAGGTCATCCGAACCGGGGAGCTGTTTTTT	CASRGRQVIRTGELFF
TRBV27	.	TRBD1	TRBJ2-1	TGTGCCAGCAGTCTAGGGACAGGGACGTTCTTC	CASSLGTGTFF
TRBV7-9	.	.	TRBJ2-3	TGTGCCAGCAGCTTAGGGACATTAACAGATACGCAGTATTTT	CASSLGTLTDTQYF
TRBV7-6	.	TRBD1	TRBJ2-1	TGTGCCAGCAGCTTAGTCCAAGGGGGCGGGAATGAGCAGTTCTTC	CASSLVQGGGNEQFF
TRBV27	.	.	TRBJ2-1	TGTGCCAGCAGTTATAGAGGGCCCACTTACAATGAGCAGTTCTTC	CASSYRGPTYNEQFF
TRBV19	.	.	TRBJ2-7	TGTGCCAGTAGTATGGCAGGGAGCTACGAGCAGTACTTC	CASSMAGSYEQYF
TRBV6-5	.	.	TRBJ1-2	TGTGCCAGCAGTTACGCACCGGAAAACTATGGCTACACCTTC	CASSYAPENYGYTF
TRBV4-1	.	.	TRBJ2-7	TGCGCCAGCAGCCCCCAGCGGTCCACCGTCGAGCAGTACTTC	CASSPQRSTVEQYF
TRBV19	.	TRBD2	TRBJ2-2	TGTGCCATCCCGGGACTAGCGGGAGGGGGGATCACCGGGGAGCTGTTTTTT	CAIPGLAGGGITGELFF
TRBV7-9	once	.	TRBJ2-1	TGTGCCAGCAGAAACGGTGTTATAGACAATGAGCAGTTCTTC	CASRNGVIDNEQFF
TRBV5-1	.	TRBD2	TRBJ2-7	TGCGCCAGCAGCATCGGGACTAGCGGCTACGAGCAGTACTTC	CASSIGTSGYEQYF
TRBV2	.	.	TRBJ2-7	TGTGCCAGCAGTGACGATGACTACGAGCAGTACTTC	CASSDDDYEQYF
TRBV29-1	.	.	TRBJ2-2	TGCAGCGCTAGACAGGCAACGAACACCGGGGAGCTGTTTTTT	CSARQATNTGELFF
TRBV6-4	.	.	TRBJ2-1	TGTGCCAGCAGTGACGAAGACGCGCCGTACAATGAGCAGTTCTTC	CASSDEDAPYNEQFF
TRBV4-2	.	.	TRBJ2-3	TGTGCCAGCAGCCAATTAGAAACAGATACGCAGTATTTT	CASSQLETDTQYF
TRBV25-1	.	TRBD1	TRBJ2-3	TGTGCCAGCAGTGGAGACAGGGGGGGAGGCGCAGATACGCAGTATTTT	CASSGDRGGGADTQYF
TRBV9	.	TRBD2	TRBJ2-1	TGTGCCAGCAGCGTAGTCGGGAGCGGGGTAGCAGGCAATGAGCAGTTCTTC	CASSVVGSGVAGNEQFF
TRBV7-9	.	TRBD2	TRBJ2-1	TGTGCCAGCAGCTCTAGCCCCGGGATGCGGGAGGGCTACAATGAGCAGTTCTTC	CASSSSPGMREGYNEQFF
TRBV7-6	.	TRBD1	TRBJ2-7	TGTGCCAGCAGCCGGGACAGGGCCTACGAGCAGTACTTC	CASSRDRAYEQYF